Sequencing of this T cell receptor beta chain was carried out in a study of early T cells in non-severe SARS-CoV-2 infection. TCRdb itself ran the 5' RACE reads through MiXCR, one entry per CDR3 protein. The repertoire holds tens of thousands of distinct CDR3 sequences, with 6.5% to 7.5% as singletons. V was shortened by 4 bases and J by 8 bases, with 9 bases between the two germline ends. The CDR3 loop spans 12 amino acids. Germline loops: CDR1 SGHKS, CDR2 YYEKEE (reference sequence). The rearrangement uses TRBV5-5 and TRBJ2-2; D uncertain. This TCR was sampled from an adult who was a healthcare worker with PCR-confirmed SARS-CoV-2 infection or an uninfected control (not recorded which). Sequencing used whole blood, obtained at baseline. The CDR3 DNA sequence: TGTGCCAGCAGCCCAGCCGTTGGGGAGCTGTTTTTT. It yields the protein CASSPAVGELFF. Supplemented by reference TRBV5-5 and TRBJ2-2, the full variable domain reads DAGVTQSPTHLIKTRGQQVTLRCSPISGHKSVSWYQQVLGQGPQFIFQYYEKEERGRGNFPDRFSARQFPNYSSELNVNALLLGDSALYLCASSPAVGELFFGEGSRLTVL.